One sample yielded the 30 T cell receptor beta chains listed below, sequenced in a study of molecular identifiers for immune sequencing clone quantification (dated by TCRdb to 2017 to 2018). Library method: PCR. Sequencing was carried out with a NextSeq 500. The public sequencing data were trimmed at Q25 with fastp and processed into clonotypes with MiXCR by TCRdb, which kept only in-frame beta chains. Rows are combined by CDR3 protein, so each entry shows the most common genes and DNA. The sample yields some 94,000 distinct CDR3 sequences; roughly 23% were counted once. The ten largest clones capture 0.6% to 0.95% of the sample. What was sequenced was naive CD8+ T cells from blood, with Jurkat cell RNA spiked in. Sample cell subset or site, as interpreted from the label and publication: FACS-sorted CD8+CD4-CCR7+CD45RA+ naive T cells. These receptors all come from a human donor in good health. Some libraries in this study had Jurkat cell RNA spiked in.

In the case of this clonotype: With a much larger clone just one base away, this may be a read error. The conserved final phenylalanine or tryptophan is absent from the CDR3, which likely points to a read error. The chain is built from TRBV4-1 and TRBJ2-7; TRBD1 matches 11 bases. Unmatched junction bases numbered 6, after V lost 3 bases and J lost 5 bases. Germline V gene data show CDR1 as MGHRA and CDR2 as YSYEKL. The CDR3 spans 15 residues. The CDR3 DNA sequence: TGCGCCAGCAGCCATACCGGGACAGGGGGGAACGAGCAGTACTAC. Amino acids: CASSHTGTGGNEQYY.

The CDR3 DNA sequence: TGTGCCAGCAGCTTCTACCTGATTACTAGCGGGATGAACACCGGGGAGCTGTTTTTT. Translation gives CASSFYLITSGMNTGELFF. The J gene is TRBJ2-2, the V gene TRBV5-6; 10 nucleotides agree with TRBD2. Germline V gene data show CDR1 as SGHDT and CDR2 as YYEEEE. The CDR3 has 19 residues. The V gene end was trimmed by 2 bases and the J gene end by 1 base; junction bases not matched to a gene: 11.

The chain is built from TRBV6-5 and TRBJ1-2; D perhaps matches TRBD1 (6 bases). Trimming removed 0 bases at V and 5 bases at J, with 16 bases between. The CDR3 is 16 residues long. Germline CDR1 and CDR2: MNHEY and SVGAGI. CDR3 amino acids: CASSYSRGGLQYGYTF. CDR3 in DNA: TGTGCCAGCAGTTACTCGAGGGGGGGCCTTCAGTATGGCTACACCTTC.

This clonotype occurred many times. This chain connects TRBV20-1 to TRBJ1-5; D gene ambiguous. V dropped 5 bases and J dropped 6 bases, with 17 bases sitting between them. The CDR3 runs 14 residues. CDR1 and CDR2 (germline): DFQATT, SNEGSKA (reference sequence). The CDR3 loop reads CSAGIPGSSQPQHF. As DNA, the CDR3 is TGCAGTGCTGGTATCCCTGGGAGTAGTCAGCCCCAGCATTTT.

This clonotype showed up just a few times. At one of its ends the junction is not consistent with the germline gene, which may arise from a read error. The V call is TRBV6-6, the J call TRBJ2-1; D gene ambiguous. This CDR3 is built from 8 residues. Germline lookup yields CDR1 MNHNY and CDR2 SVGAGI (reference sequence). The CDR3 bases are TGTGCCAGCAGCCTCTCTGAGTTC. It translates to CASSLSEF.

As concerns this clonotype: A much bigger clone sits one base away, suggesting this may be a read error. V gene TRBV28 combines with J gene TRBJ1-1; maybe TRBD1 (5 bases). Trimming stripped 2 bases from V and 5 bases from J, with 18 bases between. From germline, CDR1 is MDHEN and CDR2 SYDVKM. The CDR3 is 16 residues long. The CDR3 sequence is CASSLGLAWGETEAFF. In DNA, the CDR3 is TGTGCCAGCAGTTTAGGGCTGGCCTGGGGCGAGACTGAAGCTTTCTTT.

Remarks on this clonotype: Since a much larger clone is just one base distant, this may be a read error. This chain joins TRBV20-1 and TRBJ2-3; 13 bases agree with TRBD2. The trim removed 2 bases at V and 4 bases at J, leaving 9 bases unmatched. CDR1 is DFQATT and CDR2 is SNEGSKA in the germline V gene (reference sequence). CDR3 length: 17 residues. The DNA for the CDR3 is TGCAGTGCTAGATGGACTAGCGGGAGTGGGGTTCCAGATACGCAGTATTTT. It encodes CSARWTSGSGVPDTQYF.

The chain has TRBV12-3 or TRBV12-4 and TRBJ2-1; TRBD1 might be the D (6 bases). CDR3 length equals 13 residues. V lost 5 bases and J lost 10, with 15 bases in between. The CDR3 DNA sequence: TGTGCCAGCAGTCCCCGACAGGTTGGGGAGCAGTTCTTC. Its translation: CASSPRQVGEQFF.

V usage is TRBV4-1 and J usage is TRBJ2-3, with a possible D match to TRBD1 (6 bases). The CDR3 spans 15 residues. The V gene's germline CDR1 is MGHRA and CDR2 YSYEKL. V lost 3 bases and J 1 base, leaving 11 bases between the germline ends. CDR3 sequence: CASSHQDRRTDTQYF. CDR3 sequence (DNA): TGCGCCAGCAGCCACCAGGACAGACGCACAGATACGCAGTATTTT.

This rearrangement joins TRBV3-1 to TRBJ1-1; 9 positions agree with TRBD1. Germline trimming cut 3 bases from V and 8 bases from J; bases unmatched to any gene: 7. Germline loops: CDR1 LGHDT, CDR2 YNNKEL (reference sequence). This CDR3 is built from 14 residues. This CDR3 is CASSQEGQGVEAFF. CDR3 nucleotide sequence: TGTGCCAGCAGCCAGGAGGGACAGGGAGTAGAAGCTTTCTTT.

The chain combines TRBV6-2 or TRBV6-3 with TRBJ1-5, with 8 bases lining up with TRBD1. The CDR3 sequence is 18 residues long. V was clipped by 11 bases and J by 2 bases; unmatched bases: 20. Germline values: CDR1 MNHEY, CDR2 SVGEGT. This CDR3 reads CAGKNRDRRDEGNQPQHF. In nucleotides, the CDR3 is TGTGCCGGAAAAAACCGGGACAGGAGAGATGAGGGCAATCAGCCCCAGCATTTT.

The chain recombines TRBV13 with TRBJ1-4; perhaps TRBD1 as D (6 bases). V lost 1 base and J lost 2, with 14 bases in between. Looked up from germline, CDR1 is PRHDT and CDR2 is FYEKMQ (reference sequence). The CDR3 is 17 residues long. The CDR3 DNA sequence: TGTGCCAGCAGCTTAGTGGCAGGGGCGGCGACTAATGAAAAACTGTTTTTT. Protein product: CASSLVAGAATNEKLFF. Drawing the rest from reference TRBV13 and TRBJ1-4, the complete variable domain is AAGVIQSPRHLIKEKRETATLKCYPIPRHDTVYWYQQGPGQDPQFLISFYEKMQSDKGSIPDRFSAQQFSDYHSELNMSSLELGDSALYFCASSLVAGAATNEKLFFGSGTQLSVL.

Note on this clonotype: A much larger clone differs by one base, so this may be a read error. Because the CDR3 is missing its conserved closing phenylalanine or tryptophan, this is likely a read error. As DNA, the CDR3 is TGTGCCAGCAGTGCCGGGACAGGGGGGTACGAGCAGTACATC. This gives the protein CASSAGTGGYEQYI. The chain uses TRBV2 and TRBJ2-7, with 11 bases matching TRBD1. CDR3 length: 14 residues. V shed 4 bases and J 4 bases; nucleotides not matched to a gene: 3. Germline CDR1 and CDR2: SNHLY and FYNNEI.

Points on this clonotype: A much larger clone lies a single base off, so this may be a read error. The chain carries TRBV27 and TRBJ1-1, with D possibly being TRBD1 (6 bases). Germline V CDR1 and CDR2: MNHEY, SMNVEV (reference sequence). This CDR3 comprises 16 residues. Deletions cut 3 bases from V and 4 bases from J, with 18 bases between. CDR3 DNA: TGTGCCAGCAGTTTGCGGCAGCATGCAGGGGCCACTGAAGCTTTCTTT. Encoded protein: CASSLRQHAGATEAFF.

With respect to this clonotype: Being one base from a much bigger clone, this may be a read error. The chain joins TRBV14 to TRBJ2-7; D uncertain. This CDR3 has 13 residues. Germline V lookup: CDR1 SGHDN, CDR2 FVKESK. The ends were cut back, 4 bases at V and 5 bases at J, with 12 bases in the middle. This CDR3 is CASSLGPTNEQYF. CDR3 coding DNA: TGTGCCAGCAGCCTCGGTCCCACCAACGAGCAGTACTTC.

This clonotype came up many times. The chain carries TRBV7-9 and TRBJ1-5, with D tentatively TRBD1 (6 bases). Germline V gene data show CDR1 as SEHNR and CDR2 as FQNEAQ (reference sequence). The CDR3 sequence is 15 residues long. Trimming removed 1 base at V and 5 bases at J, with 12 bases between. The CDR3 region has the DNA TGTGCCAGCAGCTTAGTTCTTGGGGGCTATCAGCCCCAGCATTTT. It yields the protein CASSLVLGGYQPQHF.

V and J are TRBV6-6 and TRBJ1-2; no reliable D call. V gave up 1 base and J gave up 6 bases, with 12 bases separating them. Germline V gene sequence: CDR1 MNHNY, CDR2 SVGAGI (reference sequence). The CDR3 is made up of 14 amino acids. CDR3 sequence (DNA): TGTGCCAGCAGTTACTTCCAGGATCTTAATGGCTACACCTTC. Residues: CASSYFQDLNGYTF.

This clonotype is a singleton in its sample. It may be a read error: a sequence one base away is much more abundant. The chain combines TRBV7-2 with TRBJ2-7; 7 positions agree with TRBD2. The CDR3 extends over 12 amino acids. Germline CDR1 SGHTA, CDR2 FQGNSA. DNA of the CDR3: TGTGCCAGCAGCTTTAGCGGGTACGAGCGGTACTTC. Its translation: CASSFSGYERYF. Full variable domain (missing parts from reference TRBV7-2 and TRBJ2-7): GAGVSQSPSNKVTEKGKDVELRCDPISGHTALYWYRQSLGQGLEFLIYFQGNSAPDKSGLPSDRFSAERTGGSVSTLTIQRTQQEDSAVYLCASSFSGYERYFGPGTRLTVT.

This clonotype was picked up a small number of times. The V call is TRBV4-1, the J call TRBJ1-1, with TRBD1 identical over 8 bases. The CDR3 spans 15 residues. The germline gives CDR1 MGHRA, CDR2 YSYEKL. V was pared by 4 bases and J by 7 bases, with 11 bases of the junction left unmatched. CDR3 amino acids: CASSRVTGGGGEAFF. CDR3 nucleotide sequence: TGCGCCAGCAGCCGAGTTACAGGGGGTGGCGGTGAAGCTTTCTTT.

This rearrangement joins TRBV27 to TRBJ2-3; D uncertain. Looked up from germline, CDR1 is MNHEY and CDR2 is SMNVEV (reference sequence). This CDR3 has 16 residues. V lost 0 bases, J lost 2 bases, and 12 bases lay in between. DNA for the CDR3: TGTGCCAGCAGTTTATCGGCGGTAATATACACAGATACGCAGTATTTT. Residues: CASSLSAVIYTDTQYF.

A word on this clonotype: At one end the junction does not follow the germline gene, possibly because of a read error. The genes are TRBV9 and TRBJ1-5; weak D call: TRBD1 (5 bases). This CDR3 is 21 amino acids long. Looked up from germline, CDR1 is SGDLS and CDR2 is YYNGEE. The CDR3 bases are TGTGTCAGCAGCGTATCGGTCCTGGGCAGGGATAGGAGGGACGCCAATCAGCCCCAGCATTTT. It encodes CVSSVSVLGRDRRDANQPQHF. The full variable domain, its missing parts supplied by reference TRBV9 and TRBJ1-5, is DSGVTQTPKHLITATGQRVTLRCSPRSGDLSVYWYQQSLDQGLQFLIQYYNGEERAKGNILERFSAQQFPDLHSELNLSSLELGDSALYFCVSSVSVLGRDRRDANQPQHFGDGTRLSIL.

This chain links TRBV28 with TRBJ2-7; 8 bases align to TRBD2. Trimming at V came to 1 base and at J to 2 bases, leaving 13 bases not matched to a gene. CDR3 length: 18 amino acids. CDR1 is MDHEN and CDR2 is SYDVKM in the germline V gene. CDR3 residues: CASSLSRGGGSNPYEQYF. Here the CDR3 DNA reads TGTGCCAGCAGTTTATCTCGGGGGGGCGGGAGTAACCCCTACGAGCAGTACTTC.

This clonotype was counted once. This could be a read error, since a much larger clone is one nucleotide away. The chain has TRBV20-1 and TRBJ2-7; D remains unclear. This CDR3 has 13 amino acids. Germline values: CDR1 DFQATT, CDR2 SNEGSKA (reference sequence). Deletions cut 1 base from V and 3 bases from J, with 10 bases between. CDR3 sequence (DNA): TGCAGTGCTAGAGCCTCCCGGGTCTACGAGCAGTACTTC. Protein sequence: CSARASRVYEQYF.

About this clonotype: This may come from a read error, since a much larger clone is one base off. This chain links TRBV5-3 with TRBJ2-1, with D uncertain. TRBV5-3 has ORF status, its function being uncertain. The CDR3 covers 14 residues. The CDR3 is CASSLEWVYNEQFF. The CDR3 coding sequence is TGTGCCAGCAGCTTGGAGTGGGTCTACAATGAGCAGTTCTTC.

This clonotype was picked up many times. The CDR3 nucleotides read TGTGCCAGCAGTTTAGACTCTGGGACAGGAGAATATGGCTACACCTTC. Its protein product is CASSLDSGTGEYGYTF. This rearrangement joins TRBV12-3 or TRBV12-4 to TRBJ1-2; TRBD1 aligns across 8 bases. CDR3 size: 16 residues. Germline trimming cut 1 base from V and 5 bases from J; bases unmatched to any gene: 9.

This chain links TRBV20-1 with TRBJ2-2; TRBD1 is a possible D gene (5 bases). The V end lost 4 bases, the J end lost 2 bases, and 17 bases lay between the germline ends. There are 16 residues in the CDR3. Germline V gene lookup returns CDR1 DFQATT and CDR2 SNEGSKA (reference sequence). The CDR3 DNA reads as TGCAGTGCTAAACCCCTGGGGCAGGAAAACACCGGGGAGCTGTTTTTT. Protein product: CSAKPLGQENTGELFF.

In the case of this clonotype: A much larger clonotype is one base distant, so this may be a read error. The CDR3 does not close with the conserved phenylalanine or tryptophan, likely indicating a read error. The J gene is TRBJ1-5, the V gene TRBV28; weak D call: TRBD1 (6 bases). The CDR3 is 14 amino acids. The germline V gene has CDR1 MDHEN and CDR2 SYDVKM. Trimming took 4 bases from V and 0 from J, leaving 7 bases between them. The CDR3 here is CASSWTDSNQPQHS. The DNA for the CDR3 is TGTGCCAGCAGTTGGACAGATAGCAATCAGCCCCAGCATTCT.

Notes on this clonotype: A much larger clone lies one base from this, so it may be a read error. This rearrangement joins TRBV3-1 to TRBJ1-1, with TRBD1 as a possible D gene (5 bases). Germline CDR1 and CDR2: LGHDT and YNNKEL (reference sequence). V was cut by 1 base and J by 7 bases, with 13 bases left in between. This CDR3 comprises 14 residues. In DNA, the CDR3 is TGTGCCAGCAGCCAAGTTGTAGGGGCCATTGAAGCTTTCTTT. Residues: CASSQVVGAIEAFF.

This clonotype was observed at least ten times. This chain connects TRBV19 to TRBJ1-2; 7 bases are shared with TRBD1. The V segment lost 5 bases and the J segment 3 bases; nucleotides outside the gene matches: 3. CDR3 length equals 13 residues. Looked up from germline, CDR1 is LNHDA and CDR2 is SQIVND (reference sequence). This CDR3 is CASSQGQHYGYTF. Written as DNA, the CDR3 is TGTGCCAGTAGTCAGGGACAGCACTATGGCTACACCTTC.

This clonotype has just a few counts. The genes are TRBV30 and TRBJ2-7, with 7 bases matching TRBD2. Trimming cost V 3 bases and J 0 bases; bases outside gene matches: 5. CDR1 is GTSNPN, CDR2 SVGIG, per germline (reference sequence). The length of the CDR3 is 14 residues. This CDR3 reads CAWSFGGGSYEQYF. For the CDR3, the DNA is TGTGCCTGGAGCTTCGGCGGGGGCTCCTACGAGCAGTACTTC.